This record looks at one T cell receptor beta chain sequence and its context. Then a second PCR, running roughly 7 to 11 cycles, was carried out with a sample-barcoded 5' primer and a J-beta primer mix. Each CDR3 protein is one row after TCRdb ran MiXCR on the 5' RACE reads. The sample holds 1.5 million to 1.9 million distinct CDR3 sequences, roughly 43% seen once. The data were obtained in a study of blood T cells in healthy people across ages. The germline V gene has CDR1 SGHTA and CDR2 FQGNSA. Trimming cost V 4 bases and J 13 bases; bases outside gene matches: 11. The CDR3 extends over 14 amino acids. Peripheral blood was drawn, about 10 milliliters per donor.

Source material: blood. The J gene is TRBJ2-1, the V gene TRBV7-2, with 9 nucleotides matching TRBD1. This sequence was found in a woman aged 18-29 years in good health. The CDR3 region is CASSSGQGKETQFF. The CDR3 DNA is TGTGCCAGCAGCTCGGGACAGGGTAAAGAGACCCAGTTCTTC. The full variable domain, completed using reference TRBV7-2 and TRBJ2-1, is GAGVSQSPSNKVTEKGKDVELRCDPISGHTALYWYRQSLGQGLEFLIYFQGNSAPDKSGLPSDRFSAERTGGSVSTLTIQRTQQEDSAVYLCASSSGQGKETQFFGPGTRLTVL.